The 26 T cell receptor beta chains presented below share a single source sample, sequenced in a study of blood T cell repertoires in COVID-19. The assay was immunoSEQ multiplex PCR, and TCRdb's table has in-frame clones only and misses some. In the table there are over 200,000 clones, 70% to 90% of which are singletons. Sample: PBMCs or T cells enriched from blood (not recorded which). Receptors were obtained from a man younger than 40 who had recovered from COVID-19.

The J gene is TRBJ1-1, the V gene TRBV19; perhaps TRBD1 as D (6 bases). This CDR3 has 13 amino acids. Looked up from germline, CDR1 is LNHDA and CDR2 is SQIVND (reference sequence). Trimming stripped 6 bases from V and 2 bases from J, with 10 bases between. Here the CDR3 reads CASSGTPNTEAFF. The CDR3 DNA is TGTGCCAGTAGCGGGACACCCAACACTGAAGCTTTCTTT.

The chain carries TRBV19 and TRBJ2-7, with D perhaps matching TRBD1 (5 bases). The CDR3 is 11 residues long. Germline V gene sequence: CDR1 LNHDA, CDR2 SQIVND (reference sequence). With 3 bases removed from V and 6 bases from J, the gap between germline ends came to 6 bases. CDR3 sequence: CASSMGREQYF. In DNA form, the CDR3 reads TGTGCCAGTAGTATGGGGCGCGAGCAGTACTTC.

The V and J genes are TRBV6-5 and TRBJ2-7, with D perhaps TRBD1 (6 bases). The CDR3 runs to 15 residues. Trimming removed 3 bases from V and 1 base from J, with 13 bases in between. Germline V gene lookup returns CDR1 MNHEY and CDR2 SVGAGI. The CDR3 protein is CASSYSLQGSYEQYF. CDR3 nucleotide sequence: TGTGCCAGCAGTTATTCCCTACAGGGTTCCTACGAGCAGTACTTC.

The chain links TRBV19 to TRBJ1-1; D is ambiguous. The CDR3 runs to 13 residues. Germline V gene lookup returns CDR1 LNHDA and CDR2 SQIVND (reference sequence). Trimming cost V 6 bases and J 0 bases, with 8 bases left between them. Here the CDR3 DNA reads TGTGCCAGTAGGAGCGGGATGAACACTGAAGCTTTCTTT. It yields the protein CASRSGMNTEAFF.

The chain is built from TRBV5-6 and TRBJ1-5; D is ambiguous. Germline CDR1 is SGHDT and CDR2 is YYEEEE. Trimming shortened V by 1 base and J by 6 bases, and 11 bases separated the two germline ends. This CDR3 region has 14 residues. The CDR3 sequence: CASSLRGLTQPQHF. In DNA, the CDR3 is TGTGCCAGCAGCTTGAGAGGTTTGACTCAGCCCCAGCATTTT.

This chain uses TRBV28 with TRBJ2-4; 7 nucleotides line up with TRBD2. V lost 4 bases and J lost 1; bases outside the gene matches: 4. Germline V gene data show CDR1 as MDHEN and CDR2 as SYDVKM. The CDR3 is 15 residues long. The CDR3 DNA follows: TGTGCCAGCAGTTCCAGCGGGACCGCCAAAAACATTCAGTACTTC. It specifies CASSSSGTAKNIQYF.

This chain links TRBV19 with TRBJ1-2; 9 bases fit TRBD1. After removal of 3 bases from V and 5 bases from J, the junction contained 4 bases not matched to a gene. The CDR3 consists of 14 residues. CDR1 LNHDA and CDR2 SQIVND come from the germline V gene (reference sequence). The DNA for the CDR3 is TGTGCCAGTAGTATGGGACAGGGTAGGTATGGCTACACCTTC. Its protein product is CASSMGQGRYGYTF. The variable domain in full, with the rest retrieved from reference TRBV19 and TRBJ1-2, is DGGITQSPKYLFRKEGQNVTLSCEQNLNHDAMYWYRQDPGQGLRLIYYSQIVNDFQKGDIAEGYSVSREKKESFPLTVTSAQKNPTAFYLCASSMGQGRYGYTFGSGTRLTVV.

There are many counts of this clone. The chain combines TRBV7-2 with TRBJ2-7; the D gene is possibly TRBD2 (6 bases). The germline V and J ends were trimmed by 5 bases and 3 bases, with 17 bases remaining between them. The CDR3 totals 15 residues. CDR1 and CDR2 (germline): SGHTA, FQGNSA. The CDR3 protein is CASSRPVGGNYEQYF. In DNA form, the CDR3 reads TGTGCCAGCAGCCGTCCCGTCGGGGGTAACTACGAGCAGTACTTC.

The chain combines TRBV27 with TRBJ1-3, with a weak D call TRBD1 (6 bases). The germline V and J ends were trimmed by 4 bases and 0 bases, with 16 bases remaining between them. Germline CDR1 is MNHEY and CDR2 is SMNVEV (reference sequence). CDR3 size: 17 residues. DNA for the CDR3: TGTGCCAGCAGTTCAAGCGGACAGCTGAACTCTGGAAACACCATATATTTT. Its protein is CASSSSGQLNSGNTIYF.

The chain recombines TRBV6-5 with TRBJ2-5, with D unclear. Trimming shortened V by 0 bases and J by 5 bases, and 4 bases separated the two germline ends. Germline V gene data show CDR1 as MNHEY and CDR2 as SVGAGI. There are 12 residues in the CDR3. In DNA form, the CDR3 reads TGTGCCAGCAGTTACTCTATGGAGACCCAGTACTTC. It translates to CASSYSMETQYF.

The chain carries TRBV30 and TRBJ1-6, with D uncertain. The CDR3 loop spans 15 amino acids. CDR1 is GTSNPN, CDR2 SVGIG, per germline (reference sequence). V shed 3 bases and J shed 0 bases, with 9 bases lying between them. CDR3 in DNA: TGTGCCTGGAGCCCCAGCGTCTCCTATAATTCACCCCTCCACTTT. This codes for CAWSPSVSYNSPLHF.

V and J are TRBV6-5 and TRBJ2-1; 10 nucleotides line up with TRBD2. This CDR3 is built from 16 residues. Trimming took 0 bases from V and 4 from J; bases not matched to a gene: 3. Germline V gene sequence: CDR1 MNHEY, CDR2 SVGAGI. CDR3 residues: CASSYSSSGGYNEQFF. The CDR3 nucleotides are TGTGCCAGCAGTTACTCCTCTAGCGGGGGATACAATGAGCAGTTCTTC.

The CDR3 is CASSLPGGEYEQYF. CDR3 nucleotides: TGTGCCAGCAGCCTCCCTGGGGGGGAGTACGAGCAGTACTTC. This chain uses TRBV28 with TRBJ2-7, with 7 bases fitting TRBD2. V shed 6 bases, J shed 4 bases, and the junction held 9 bases outside the gene matches. CDR3 length equals 14 residues. The germline V gene encodes CDR1 MDHEN and CDR2 SYDVKM.

V usage is TRBV5-1 and J usage is TRBJ2-2, with 13 bases that match TRBD2. This CDR3 has 16 amino acids. The germline gives CDR1 SGHRS, CDR2 YFSETQ. After removal of 4 bases from V and 3 bases from J, the junction contained 3 bases not matched to a gene. The CDR3 nucleotides are TGCGCCAGCAGCCTAACTAGCGGGAGGGACACCGGGGAGCTGTTTTTT. Protein: CASSLTSGRDTGELFF.

In DNA, the CDR3 is TGTGCCAGCAGCCAGGCCGGGACAGGGGGGAATCAGCCCCAGCATTTT. It yields the protein CASSQAGTGGNQPQHF. This chain uses TRBV3-1 (or the pseudogene TRBV3-2) with TRBJ1-5; 11 positions agree with TRBD1. The CDR3 spans 16 residues. The germline CDR1 and CDR2 sequences are LGHDT and YNNKEL (reference sequence). Unmatched junction bases numbered 5, after V lost 3 bases and J lost 4 bases.

The chain combines TRBV2 with TRBJ1-1; 7 nucleotides align to TRBD1. The CDR3 length is 14 residues. Germline CDR1 SNHLY, CDR2 FYNNEI. Unmatched junction bases numbered 4, after V lost 6 bases and J lost 0 bases. CDR3 protein: CASRGGQVNTEAFF. CDR3 DNA: TGTGCCAGCAGGGGCGGACAGGTGAACACTGAAGCTTTCTTT. The complete variable domain, with remaining parts taken from reference TRBV2 and TRBJ1-1, reads EPEVTQTPSHQVTQMGQEVILRCVPISNHLYFYWYRQILGQKVEFLVSFYNNEISEKSEIFDDQFSVERPDGSNFTLKIRSTKLEDSAMYFCASRGGQVNTEAFFGQGTRLTVV.

The chain carries TRBV24-1 and TRBJ2-7; D remains unclear. V shed 2 bases and J shed 10 bases, with 17 bases lying between them. There are 14 residues in the CDR3. CDR1 is KGHDR and CDR2 is SFDVKD in the germline V gene. The CDR3 bases are TGTGCCACCAGTGATTCCCGAACGGGTAGGCACCAGTACTTC. It is translated as CATSDSRTGRHQYF.

J is TRBJ2-7 and V is TRBV25-1, with 7 bases matching TRBD2. CDR3 length: 17 residues. Trimming removed 1 base from V and 1 base from J; junction bases left unmatched: 10. Germline V gene data show CDR1 as MGHDK and CDR2 as SYGVNS. CDR3 region: CASSELAGSVGSYEQYF. CDR3 sequence (DNA): TGTGCCAGCAGTGAATTAGCGGGCTCGGTGGGGTCCTACGAGCAGTACTTC.

This chain connects TRBV30 to TRBJ2-5; D is unresolved. Trimming removed 3 bases from V and 2 bases from J, with 7 bases in between. The germline CDR1 and CDR2 sequences are GTSNPN and SVGIG (reference sequence). The CDR3 covers 12 residues. DNA of the CDR3: TGTGCCTGGAGGAGAATGCAAGAGACCCAGTACTTC. This translates into CAWRRMQETQYF.

V usage is TRBV4-1 and J usage is TRBJ2-2; possibly TRBD1 for D (5 bases). CDR3 length: 13 residues. Trimming took off 4 bases at V and 6 bases at J, with 9 bases between the two ends. Per germline, CDR1 MGHRA and CDR2 YSYEKL. The CDR3: CASSPQGAGELFF. The CDR3 region has the DNA TGCGCCAGCAGCCCGCAGGGCGCCGGGGAGCTGTTTTTT.

The chain links TRBV7-9 to TRBJ1-2, with D possibly TRBD1 on 5 matching bases. CDR3 size: 14 residues. The ends were cut back, 4 bases at V and 3 bases at J, with 12 bases in the middle. CDR1 and CDR2 (germline): SEHNR, FQNEAQ (reference sequence). CDR3 sequence (DNA): TGTGCCAGCAGCTCTAGACAGAGCGACTATGGCTACACCTTC. Translation gives CASSSRQSDYGYTF.

The J gene is TRBJ1-3, the V gene TRBV7-9; maybe TRBD1 (6 bases). The CDR3 has 15 amino acids. In germline, CDR1 is SEHNR, CDR2 FQNEAQ (reference sequence). V dropped 5 bases and J dropped 0 bases, with 11 bases sitting between them. In DNA, the CDR3 is TGTGCCAGCAGCATCGGGACACCCTCTGGAAACACCATATATTTT. The encoded protein is CASSIGTPSGNTIYF.

This chain connects TRBV6-4 to TRBJ2-2; TRBD2 aligns across 8 bases. V lost 6 bases, J lost 6 bases, and 9 bases stayed unmatched. The CDR3 is 15 amino acids. Germline loops: CDR1 MRHNA, CDR2 SNTAGT. In DNA form, the CDR3 reads TGTGCCAGCAGACAGGGAGCGGGAGTACCCGGGGAGCTGTTTTTT. It yields the protein CASRQGAGVPGELFF.

The genes are TRBV12-3 or TRBV12-4 and TRBJ1-1; D not certain. This CDR3 has 12 amino acids. V lost 6 bases and J lost 1, with 6 bases in between. The chain's CDR3 is CASRRWNTEAFF. The CDR3 nucleotides read TGTGCCAGCAGGCGATGGAACACTGAAGCTTTCTTT.

The V gene is TRBV30, the J gene TRBJ1-3, with D hard to call. This CDR3 region has 15 residues. Germline CDR1 and CDR2: GTSNPN and SVGIG (reference sequence). Trimming stripped 3 bases from V and 0 bases from J, with 12 bases between. The CDR3 DNA reads as TGTGCCTGGAGGCACGGAGCGAACTCTGGAAACACCATATATTTT. As protein: CAWRHGANSGNTIYF.

The chain employs TRBV5-1 and TRBJ1-2; 10 bases agree with TRBD1. CDR3 length: 15 residues. The trim removed 4 bases at V and 4 bases at J, leaving 7 bases unmatched. CDR1 is SGHRS and CDR2 is YFSETQ in the germline V gene. The CDR3 here is CASSQAGQGSYGYTF. In nucleotides, the CDR3 is TGCGCCAGCAGCCAGGCGGGACAGGGGAGCTATGGCTACACCTTC.